This T cell receptor beta chain was recovered during a study of regulatory T cells in long-lasting Graves disease. As for time point: persistent/refractory GD, antithyroid drugs over 5 years with positive TRAb. Extracted RNA from PBMCs served as the source of the TCR library. Diagnosis followed American Thyroid Association guidelines for Graves' disease. To make TCR beta libraries, researchers used iRepertoire HTBI primers and Arm-PCR of CDR3 regions. TCRdb reprocessed the multiplex PCR reads via MiXCR and lists one record per CDR3 protein. Of 350,000 to 450,000 distinct CDR3 sequences detected, approximately 23% appear once; the ten largest clones hold around 30%. Many counts were recorded for this clonotype. This specimen consisted of peripheral blood mononuclear cells (PBMCs), obtained when the disease was refractory, from a patient treated with antithyroid drugs. The receptor comes from a woman between 40 and 50 years old with Graves disease.

The CDR3 bases are TGTGCCAGTACTCCCTCAGGGTATGGCTACACCTTC. As protein: CASTPSGYGYTF. The V and J genes are TRBV2 and TRBJ1-2; perhaps TRBD1 as D (5 bases). Germline V gene data show CDR1 as SNHLY and CDR2 as FYNNEI. This CDR3 region has 12 residues. Trimming removed 9 bases from V and 5 bases from J, with 13 bases in between.